This T cell receptor (beta chain) was recovered during a study of regulatory T cells in long-lasting Graves disease. Specified time point: persistent/refractory GD, antithyroid drugs over 5 years with positive TRAb. The TCR library was prepared using RNA isolated from PBMCs. Libraries of TCR beta came from iRepertoire HTBI primers plus Arm-PCR of CDR3 regions. TCRdb reprocessed the multiplex PCR reads with MiXCR, giving one entry per CDR3 protein. The sample holds some 370,000 distinct CDR3 sequences, about a fifth seen once. This clonotype was detected only once. Per germline, CDR1 MDHEN and CDR2 SYDVKM. CDR3 length: 16 residues. Germline trimming cut 5 bases from V and 3 bases from J; bases unmatched to any gene: 10.

This chain uses TRBV28 with TRBJ2-3; TRBD1 matches 8 bases. The TCR originated in a female donor with Graves disease. Sequenced material: peripheral blood mononuclear cells (PBMCs), taken when the disease was refractory, from a patient treated with antithyroid drugs. The CDR3 sequence is CASSPTGTGRTDTQYF. In nucleotides, the CDR3 is TGTGCCAGCAGTCCTACCGGGACAGGCCGAACAGATACGCAGTATTTT.